The source of this T cell receptor (beta chain) is a study of control samples from healthy donors and cancer patients. The germline V gene encodes CDR1 SGHRS and CDR2 YFSETQ. This CDR3 comprises 13 residues. V lost 2 bases, J lost 2 bases, and 7 bases lay in between. The table came from immunoSEQ multiplex PCR; TCRdb's copy has only in-frame clones and leaves some out. The sample lists 110,000 to 150,000 clones, about 90% seen once, with 5.5% to 9% in the top ten. The rearrangement links TRBV5-1 to TRBJ1-2, with D hard to call. The sequenced sample was blood. This TCR came from a man aged 18 to 29 in good health. The CDR3 protein is CASSFEGNYGYTF. CDR3 in DNA: TGCGCCAGCAGCTTTGAAGGAAACTATGGCTACACCTTC.